This entry lists 20 T cell receptor beta chains sequenced from one sample in a study of blood T cell repertoires in COVID-19. TCRdb's copy holds only in-frame clones and misses some; the assay was immunoSEQ multiplex PCR. Of roughly 97,000 clones detected, about 80% appear once; the ten largest clones hold under 11%. The material sequenced was peripheral blood. These receptors came from a man in his 70s with acute or convalescent COVID-19.

The J gene is TRBJ1-3, the V gene TRBV9; 11 nucleotides align to TRBD1. In germline, CDR1 is SGDLS, CDR2 YYNGEE. V was pared by 6 bases and J by 1 base, with 6 bases of the junction left unmatched. This CDR3 has 16 residues. DNA for the CDR3: TGTGCCAGCACCTCCGGGACAGGGGGATCTGGAAACACCATATATTTT. This encodes CASTSGTGGSGNTIYF.

The chain recombines TRBV6-5 with TRBJ2-5, with TRBD2 matching over 9 bases. The CDR3 covers 14 residues. Unmatched junction bases numbered 4, after V lost 6 bases and J lost 2 bases. CDR1 and CDR2 from the germline V gene are MNHEY and SVGAGI. This chain's CDR3 is CASRGSGGQETQYF. CDR3 coding DNA: TGTGCCAGCAGAGGGAGCGGGGGGCAAGAGACCCAGTACTTC.

The CDR3 coding sequence is TGTGCCTGGAGTAGCGGGGGCCTGAATGAGCAGTTCTTC. Translation: CAWSSGGLNEQFF. The chain links TRBV30 to TRBJ2-1; 8 bases match TRBD2. V was pared by 2 bases and J by 7 bases, with 4 bases of the junction left unmatched. The V gene's germline CDR1 is GTSNPN and CDR2 SVGIG (reference sequence). CDR3 length: 13 residues. The complete variable domain, with remaining parts taken from reference TRBV30 and TRBJ2-1, reads SQTIHQWPATLVQPVGSPLSLECTVEGTSNPNLYWYRQAAGRGLQLLFYSVGIGQISSEVPQNLSASRPQDRQFILSSKKLLLSDSGFYLCAWSSGGLNEQFFGPGTRLTVL.

The rearrangement links TRBV9 to TRBJ1-3, with a weak D call TRBD1 (5 bases). The V gene's germline CDR1 is SGDLS and CDR2 YYNGEE. The CDR3 length is 15 residues. With 0 bases removed from V and 4 bases from J, the gap between germline ends came to 11 bases. CDR3 DNA: TGTGCCAGCAGCGTAGAAGGGGTTCGCGGAAACACCATATATTTT. Its translation: CASSVEGVRGNTIYF.

The rearrangement uses TRBV6-1 and TRBJ1-1; D gene ambiguous. The V end lost 3 bases, the J end lost 5 bases, and 16 bases lay between the germline ends. Looked up from germline, CDR1 is MNHNS and CDR2 is SASEGT. CDR3 length equals 15 residues. CDR3 region: CASSDREQVRTEAFF. The CDR3 region has the DNA TGTGCCAGCAGTGACCGGGAGCAGGTTCGTACTGAAGCTTTCTTT.

CDR3 in DNA: TGTGCCAGCAGCTTAGGACGACCAGGTTTCCAGCCCCAGCATTTT. The encoded protein is CASSLGRPGFQPQHF. This sequence joins TRBV7-2 and TRBJ1-5, with unresolved D. Germline V gene lookup returns CDR1 SGHTA and CDR2 FQGNSA. This CDR3 comprises 15 residues. The V and J ends lost 1 base and 7 bases respectively, with 14 bases between them.

The chain employs TRBV5-1 and TRBJ1-6; 9 bases align to TRBD1. The ends lost 0 bases at V and 5 bases at J; junction bases unmatched: 6. The germline V gene has CDR1 SGHRS and CDR2 YFSETQ. The CDR3 sequence is 17 residues long. The CDR3 reads CASSLEGQGRNNSPLHF. In DNA form, the CDR3 reads TGCGCCAGCAGCTTGGAGGGACAGGGCCGGAATAATTCACCCCTCCACTTT.

The rearrangement joins TRBV29-1 to TRBJ2-6, with a possible D match to TRBD1 (6 bases). Trimming removed 7 bases from V and 0 bases from J, with 13 bases in between. The length of the CDR3 is 15 residues. Germline V lookup: CDR1 SQVTM, CDR2 ANQGSEA. Written as DNA, the CDR3 is TGCAGCGCCGAGGACAGACACTCTGGGGCCAACGTCCTGACTTTC. Protein sequence: CSAEDRHSGANVLTF.

The chain uses TRBV29-1 and TRBJ2-7; 8 bases match TRBD1. The germline V gene encodes CDR1 SQVTM and CDR2 ANQGSEA. Trimming cost V 3 bases and J 6 bases; bases outside gene matches: 7. The CDR3 is 13 amino acids. CDR3 bases: TGCAGCGTTGAGGACAGGGTAGGTGGCGAGCAGTACTTC. Translated, it gives CSVEDRVGGEQYF.

The chain combines TRBV2 with TRBJ2-5; 10 bases fit TRBD2. CDR3 size: 14 residues. Trimming took 8 bases from V and 2 from J; bases not matched to a gene: 5. Germline V lookup: CDR1 SNHLY, CDR2 FYNNEI. As DNA, the CDR3 is TGTGCCAGCGGAGCGGGGGGGCTGCAAGAGACCCAGTACTTC. Translating it yields CASGAGGLQETQYF.

This sequence joins TRBV6-5 and TRBJ1-5; D is undetermined. CDR3 length equals 14 residues. Germline V gene lookup returns CDR1 MNHEY and CDR2 SVGAGI. V was shortened by 0 bases and J by 7 bases, with 10 bases between the two germline ends. In DNA, the CDR3 is TGTGCCAGCAGTTACTCCGCGGGAGGACAGCCCCAGCATTTT. Its translation: CASSYSAGGQPQHF.

This clone was recorded once. The J gene is TRBJ1-5, the V gene TRBV27, with D maybe TRBD1 (5 bases). The CDR3 is 15 residues long. V shed 5 bases and J shed 1 base, with 12 bases lying between them. The germline gives CDR1 MNHEY, CDR2 SMNVEV (reference sequence). The CDR3 bases are TGTGCCAGCAGTAAGTCATGGGGCAGCAATCAGCCCCAGCATTTT. Translated: CASSKSWGSNQPQHF.

V and J are TRBV19 and TRBJ2-2; a possible D gene is TRBD1 (5 bases). CDR3 length equals 14 residues. Trimming took 7 bases from V and 5 from J, leaving 14 bases between them. CDR1 and CDR2 from the germline V gene are LNHDA and SQIVND (reference sequence). In DNA, the CDR3 is TGTGCCAGTACTTCAGGGCAAATTACCGGGGAGCTGTTTTTT. Its translation: CASTSGQITGELFF.

CDR3: CASSKQGAYYEQYF. Written as DNA, the CDR3 is TGTGCCAGTAGTAAACAGGGGGCTTATTACGAGCAGTACTTC. The genes are TRBV19 and TRBJ2-7, with 9 bases fitting TRBD1. The V segment lost 4 bases and the J segment 4 bases; nucleotides outside the gene matches: 5. This CDR3 has 14 amino acids. Germline CDR1 LNHDA, CDR2 SQIVND (reference sequence).

The rearrangement uses TRBV11-2 and TRBJ1-2, with 8 bases matching TRBD1. CDR3 length: 14 residues. CDR1 SGHAT and CDR2 FQNNGV come from the germline V gene. The junction had 7 bases not matched to a gene; V was cut back by 2 bases and J by 8 bases. CDR3 sequence: CASSLLDRARGYTF. The CDR3 nucleotides are TGTGCCAGCAGCTTATTGGACAGGGCCAGAGGCTACACCTTC. Full variable domain (missing parts from reference TRBV11-2 and TRBJ1-2): EAGVAQSPRYKIIEKRQSVAFWCNPISGHATLYWYQQILGQGPKLLIQFQNNGVVDDSQLPKDRFSAERLKGVDSTLKIQPAKLEDSAVYLCASSLLDRARGYTFGSGTRLTVV.

The genes are TRBV2 and TRBJ1-2; no definite D call. The CDR3 has 13 amino acids. Trimming stripped 1 base from V and 6 bases from J, with 9 bases between. Germline CDR1 and CDR2: SNHLY and FYNNEI. The CDR3 protein is CASSEGELHGYTF. CDR3 bases: TGTGCCAGCAGTGAAGGGGAGTTGCATGGCTACACCTTC. Full variable domain (rest looked up from reference TRBV2 and TRBJ1-2): EPEVTQTPSHQVTQMGQEVILRCVPISNHLYFYWYRQILGQKVEFLVSFYNNEISEKSEIFDDQFSVERPDGSNFTLKIRSTKLEDSAMYFCASSEGELHGYTFGSGTRLTVV.

The V and J genes are TRBV5-1 and TRBJ2-5; possible D gene TRBD2, 5 bases. Per germline, CDR1 SGHRS and CDR2 YFSETQ. This CDR3 spans 15 amino acids. Trimming shortened V by 1 base and J by 4 bases, and 14 bases separated the two germline ends. CDR3 sequence: CASSLRHGMGETQYF. In DNA, the CDR3 is TGCGCCAGCAGCTTGCGTCACGGGATGGGAGAGACCCAGTACTTC.

This clone was detected a few times. This chain links TRBV30 with TRBJ2-5; the match to TRBD2 covers 16 bases. CDR3 size: 18 residues. V shed 5 bases, J shed 4 bases, and the junction held 13 bases outside the gene matches. CDR1 and CDR2 (germline): GTSNPN, SVGIG (reference sequence). This CDR3 reads CAWVDGTSGGAWGETQYF. DNA of the CDR3: TGTGCCTGGGTGGACGGGACTAGCGGGGGGGCGTGGGGAGAGACCCAGTACTTC.

The CDR3 region is CASSLRQGTYEQYF. For the CDR3, the DNA is TGTGCCAGCTCACTTCGACAGGGCACCTACGAGCAGTACTTC. The V and J genes are TRBV18 and TRBJ2-7; 7 nucleotides line up with TRBD1. The CDR3 extends over 14 amino acids. The J segment lost 2 bases and the V segment lost 4 bases, leaving 5 bases of the junction unmatched. Looked up from germline, CDR1 is KGHSH and CDR2 is LQKENI. Variable domain in full (rest from reference TRBV18 and TRBJ2-7): NAGVMQNPRHLVRRRGQEARLRCSPMKGHSHVYWYRQLPEEGLKFMVYLQKENIIDESGMPKERFSAEFPKEGPSILRIQQVVRGDSAAYFCASSLRQGTYEQYFGPGTRLTVT.

The V and J genes are TRBV3-1 (or the pseudogene TRBV3-2) and TRBJ2-5; no firm D call. The germline V gene encodes CDR1 LGHDT and CDR2 YNNKEL (reference sequence). Deletions cut 1 base from V and 6 bases from J, with 6 bases between. This CDR3 contains 12 residues. CDR3 nucleotides: TGTGCCAGCAGCCAAGTCGTCCAGACCCAGTACTTC. Protein sequence: CASSQVVQTQYF.